The 23 T cell receptor beta chains in this list originate from one sample, sequenced in a study of blood T cell repertoires in COVID-19. Here immunoSEQ multiplex PCR was the method, and the copy in TCRdb shows in-frame clones only, minus some. The sample contains 300,000 or so clones, approximately 90% of which appear only once. The specimen was PBMCs or T cells enriched from blood (not recorded which). The receptors were sampled from a woman aged 25 to 39 who had recovered from COVID-19.

V usage is TRBV9 and J usage is TRBJ2-1, with TRBD2 identical over 8 bases. Germline V gene sequence: CDR1 SGDLS, CDR2 YYNGEE. The CDR3 is 15 residues long. With 0 bases clipped from V and 3 bases from J, the junction kept 2 bases outside the gene matches. The CDR3 sequence is CASSVGLANYNEQFF. The CDR3 DNA is TGTGCCAGCAGCGTAGGACTAGCGAACTACAATGAGCAGTTCTTC.

The genes are TRBV19 and TRBJ2-2; D is possibly TRBD1 (6 bases). Germline CDR1 LNHDA, CDR2 SQIVND (reference sequence). Deletions cut 5 bases from V and 0 bases from J, with 16 bases between. The length of the CDR3 is 17 residues. The CDR3: CASSGRQAPANTGELFF. For the CDR3, the DNA is TGTGCCAGTAGTGGAAGACAGGCCCCTGCGAACACCGGGGAGCTGTTTTTT.

This clone was recorded a few times. The chain has TRBV3-1 (or the pseudogene TRBV3-2) and TRBJ1-2; 7 bases fit TRBD1. Germline trimming cut 1 base from V and 8 bases from J; bases unmatched to any gene: 7. The germline gives CDR1 LGHDT, CDR2 YNNKEL (reference sequence). This CDR3 is built from 14 residues. DNA of the CDR3: TGTGCCAGCAGCCAAGTTTGGGACAGCGAAGGCTACACCTTC. Encoded protein: CASSQVWDSEGYTF.

The rearrangement joins TRBV5-1 to TRBJ1-3, with 8 nucleotides matching TRBD1. The germline V gene encodes CDR1 SGHRS and CDR2 YFSETQ. The V gene end was trimmed by 4 bases and the J gene end by 4 bases; junction bases not matched to a gene: 7. The CDR3 is made up of 15 amino acids. CDR3 loop: CASSPTGVKGNTIYF. Here the CDR3 DNA reads TGCGCCAGCAGCCCGACAGGGGTGAAAGGAAACACCATATATTTT.

The chain carries TRBV5-8 and TRBJ2-1; 9 bases are a match to TRBD1. Per germline, CDR1 SGHTS and CDR2 YDEGEE. The CDR3 consists of 15 residues. V was clipped by 4 bases and J by 2 bases; unmatched bases: 4. As DNA, the CDR3 is TGTGCCAGCAGCCGGGACAGGGTCACCTACAATGAGCAGTTCTTC. It yields the protein CASSRDRVTYNEQFF.

The J gene is TRBJ2-3, the V gene TRBV4-1; 10 nucleotides align to TRBD2. With 0 bases clipped from V and 0 bases from J, the junction kept 3 bases outside the gene matches. The CDR3 is 17 amino acids. Germline CDR1 is MGHRA and CDR2 is YSYEKL. The CDR3: CASSQDPAGGSTDTQYF. The CDR3 DNA reads TGCGCCAGCAGCCAAGATCCAGCGGGGGGGAGCACAGATACGCAGTATTTT.

This chain connects TRBV6-5 to TRBJ1-5; 12 nucleotides match TRBD1. This CDR3 has 15 residues. Trimming took 4 bases from V and 6 from J; bases not matched to a gene: 4. Germline CDR1 reads MNHEY; CDR2 reads SVGAGI. CDR3 in amino acids: CASSWGQGASQPQHF. DNA of the CDR3: TGTGCCAGCAGTTGGGGACAGGGGGCATCTCAGCCCCAGCATTTT.

This chain links TRBV2 with TRBJ1-2, with D possibly matching TRBD1 (5 bases). V dropped 0 bases and J dropped 8 bases, with 16 bases sitting between them. Per the germline V gene, CDR1 is SNHLY and CDR2 is FYNNEI. The CDR3 totals 15 residues. This CDR3 is CASSEAPWGDSGYTF. The CDR3 DNA sequence: TGTGCCAGCAGTGAAGCGCCCTGGGGTGACAGCGGCTACACCTTC.

The rearrangement joins TRBV7-2 to TRBJ1-6; D is perhaps TRBD1 (6 bases). The germline gives CDR1 SGHTA, CDR2 FQGNSA. Between the trimmed V and J ends, which lost 6 bases and 0 bases, there was a span of 18 bases. This CDR3 region has 18 residues. CDR3 nucleotides: TGTGCCAGCAGTCTGGGGATCAGGGGAAGCTCCTATAATTCACCCCTCCACTTT. Its translation: CASSLGIRGSSYNSPLHF.

The rearrangement links TRBV6-5 to TRBJ2-3, with TRBD2 identical over 7 bases. V dropped 0 bases and J dropped 4; count of bases not matched to a gene: 7. Germline V gives CDR1 MNHEY, CDR2 SVGAGI. The CDR3 is made up of 16 amino acids. For the CDR3, the DNA is TGTGCCAGCAGTTACTCGCGGGGGACCTTGCCAGATACGCAGTATTTT. It is translated as CASSYSRGTLPDTQYF.

The V call is TRBV4-1, the J call TRBJ2-2; a weak D match, TRBD1 (6 bases). Trimming took off 3 bases at V and 2 bases at J, with 16 bases between the two ends. Germline V CDR1 and CDR2: MGHRA, YSYEKL. CDR3 length equals 17 residues. As DNA, the CDR3 is TGCGCCAGCAGCCACGCACAGGGCAGGGCTAACACCGGGGAGCTGTTTTTT. This sequence encodes CASSHAQGRANTGELFF.

Written as DNA, the CDR3 is TGTGCCAGCAGCTTAGTTGGTTTGGGGGCAGGGAACGACAACGGGGAGCTGTTTTTT. This sequence encodes CASSLVGLGAGNDNGELFF. The rearrangement uses TRBV11-2 and TRBJ2-2; D is perhaps TRBD1 (6 bases). Germline V CDR1 and CDR2: SGHAT, FQNNGV. This CDR3 has 19 amino acids. V shed 1 base and J shed 7 bases, with 25 bases lying between them.

The rearrangement joins TRBV24-1 to TRBJ1-3; D is perhaps TRBD1 (5 bases). The V gene's germline CDR1 is KGHDR and CDR2 SFDVKD. The CDR3 contains 14 residues. Trimming cost V 9 bases and J 4 bases, with 15 bases left between them. The CDR3 nucleotides read TGTGCCACCGGGCGGCGGAGGGGAGGAAACACCATATATTTT. Amino acids: CATGRRRGGNTIYF.

The chain carries TRBV4-1 and TRBJ1-6; possible D gene TRBD1, 5 bases. V was clipped by 3 bases and J by 9 bases, with 12 bases between them. Germline CDR1 MGHRA, CDR2 YSYEKL. The CDR3 contains 14 residues. CDR3 in amino acids: CASSQGSGGSPLHF. The CDR3 DNA reads TGCGCCAGCAGCCAGGGTTCGGGGGGTTCACCCCTCCACTTT.

The CDR3 protein is CASQKGTGYTDTQYF. Here the CDR3 DNA reads TGTGCCAGTCAAAAGGGGACAGGGTACACAGATACGCAGTATTTT. The chain carries TRBV19 and TRBJ2-3; 9 bases are a match to TRBD1. Germline CDR1 and CDR2: LNHDA and SQIVND (reference sequence). The CDR3 length is 15 residues. V was pared by 8 bases and J by 2 bases, with 8 bases of the junction left unmatched.

This clone has only a few counts. This rearrangement joins TRBV6-1 to TRBJ2-5; D unresolved. Between the trimmed V and J ends, which lost 1 base and 5 bases, there was a span of 17 bases. The CDR3 length is 16 residues. The germline V gene has CDR1 MNHNS and CDR2 SASEGT. The CDR3 region has the DNA TGTGCCAGCAGTGAAGTCGGCGGCAACAAACGGGAGACCCAGTACTTC. This encodes CASSEVGGNKRETQYF.

This chain links TRBV6-5 with TRBJ2-7, with TRBD2 as a possible D gene (5 bases). V shed 7 bases and J shed 0 bases, with 16 bases lying between them. This CDR3 region has 15 residues. The germline V gene encodes CDR1 MNHEY and CDR2 SVGAGI. CDR3 DNA: TGTGCCAGCATGGTTTCTGGAGGCACCTCCTACGAGCAGTACTTC. It is translated as CASMVSGGTSYEQYF.

The sample holds a few counts of this clone. The genes are TRBV6-5 and TRBJ1-1, with TRBD1 identical over 7 bases. Germline loops: CDR1 MNHEY, CDR2 SVGAGI. The CDR3 has 14 amino acids. V shed 6 bases, J shed 3 bases, and the junction held 7 bases outside the gene matches. The CDR3, as DNA: TGTGCCAGCAGCCGCAGACAGGGACACACTGAAGCTTTCTTT. Translated, it gives CASSRRQGHTEAFF.

This clone was picked up a small number of times. V gene TRBV19 combines with J gene TRBJ1-6; D perhaps matches TRBD1 (6 bases). In germline, CDR1 is LNHDA, CDR2 SQIVND (reference sequence). There are 15 residues in the CDR3. V lost 2 bases, J lost 8 bases, and 13 bases lay in between. CDR3 DNA sequence: TGTGCCAGTAGTATATTCCCAGGGGCCGATTCACCCCTCCACTTT. This translates into CASSIFPGADSPLHF.

The chain couples TRBV5-1 to TRBJ2-3; D remains unclear. This CDR3 region has 14 residues. Germline lookup yields CDR1 SGHRS and CDR2 YFSETQ. V dropped 4 bases and J dropped 2 bases, with 11 bases sitting between them. In DNA form, the CDR3 reads TGCGCCAGCAGCCTGGACCTATACACAGATACGCAGTATTTT. Its translation is CASSLDLYTDTQYF.

The gene calls are TRBV18 and TRBJ1-6, with no clear D. CDR3 size: 15 residues. Trimming pared 2 bases from V and 7 bases from J, leaving 12 bases between. The V gene's germline CDR1 is KGHSH and CDR2 LQKENI. CDR3 coding DNA: TGTGCCAGCTCACCAGGGCCGACGGGAAATTCACCCCTCCACTTT. Its protein is CASSPGPTGNSPLHF.

The rearrangement uses TRBV4-1 and TRBJ2-3, with 8 bases that match TRBD2. V was pared by 0 bases and J by 6 bases, with 8 bases of the junction left unmatched. This CDR3 spans 16 amino acids. CDR1 and CDR2 (germline): MGHRA, YSYEKL. CDR3 amino acids: CASSQDRGGAGDTQYF. In DNA form, the CDR3 reads TGCGCCAGCAGCCAAGATCGGGGGGGCGCGGGGGATACGCAGTATTTT.

The chain uses TRBV7-9 and TRBJ1-2; tentatively, D is TRBD1 (5 bases). Germline CDR1 and CDR2: SEHNR and FQNEAQ (reference sequence). Trimming stripped 5 bases from V and 6 bases from J, with 13 bases between. There are 13 residues in the CDR3. DNA for the CDR3: TGTGCCAGCAGCAAGGCGGGGGTGGATGGCTACACCTTC. Protein product: CASSKAGVDGYTF. Complete variable domain (other parts from reference TRBV7-9 and TRBJ1-2): DTGVSQNPRHKITKRGQNVTFRCDPISEHNRLYWYRQTLGQGPEFLTYFQNEAQLEKSRLLSDRFSAERPKGSFSTLEIQRTEQGDSAMYLCASSKAGVDGYTFGSGTRLTVV.